One and the same sample provided the 19 T cell receptor beta chains below, sequenced in a study of blood T cell repertoires in COVID-19. Sequenced by immunoSEQ multiplex PCR; TCRdb stores in-frame clones only, minus some. The sample includes about 62,000 clones, 80% to 90% of them seen just once. Sequenced input: peripheral blood. These receptors all stem from a woman in her sixties or seventies with COVID-19, enrolled during active disease.

This rearrangement joins TRBV30 to TRBJ2-3, with D possibly matching TRBD2 (6 bases). The length of the CDR3 is 13 residues. CDR1 and CDR2 from the germline V gene are GTSNPN and SVGIG (reference sequence). Trimming left V 3 bases short and J 5 bases short, with 12 bases between. The CDR3 is CAWRGGEVDTQYF. The CDR3 DNA reads as TGTGCCTGGAGAGGCGGGGAGGTAGATACGCAGTATTTT. The full variable domain, its missing parts supplied by reference TRBV30 and TRBJ2-3, is SQTIHQWPATLVQPVGSPLSLECTVEGTSNPNLYWYRQAAGRGLQLLFYSVGIGQISSEVPQNLSASRPQDRQFILSSKKLLLSDSGFYLCAWRGGEVDTQYFGPGTRLTVL.

The genes are TRBV2 and TRBJ1-5; 10 bases match TRBD1. The CDR3 runs to 15 residues. The V gene end was trimmed by 6 bases and the J gene end by 4 bases; junction bases not matched to a gene: 6. CDR1 SNHLY and CDR2 FYNNEI come from the germline V gene. The CDR3: CASRPGQGLNQPQHF. As DNA, the CDR3 is TGTGCCAGCAGACCGGGACAGGGGTTAAATCAGCCCCAGCATTTT.

The chain links TRBV5-8 to TRBJ1-1; possible D gene TRBD1, 6 bases. CDR3 length equals 13 residues. V lost 2 bases and J 10 bases, leaving 15 bases between the germline ends. Germline loops: CDR1 SGHTS, CDR2 YDEGEE. In DNA, the CDR3 is TGTGCCAGCAGCTTCTCAGGGGAGACGGCAGCTTTCTTT. Amino acids: CASSFSGETAAFF. Full variable domain (outside the CDR3, taken from reference TRBV5-8 and TRBJ1-1): EAGVTQSPTHLIKTRGQQATLRCSPISGHTSVYWYQQALGLGLQFLLWYDEGEERNRGNFPPRFSGRQFPNYSSELNVNALELEDSALYLCASSFSGETAAFFGQGTRLTVV.

The chain couples TRBV19 to TRBJ1-4; D is undetermined. This CDR3 has 14 residues. Per the germline V gene, CDR1 is LNHDA and CDR2 is SQIVND (reference sequence). V gave up 5 bases and J gave up 3 bases, with 10 bases separating them. CDR3 sequence (DNA): TGTGCCAGTAGTTTAGTAAAATCTAATGAAAAACTGTTTTTT. This translates into CASSLVKSNEKLFF.

This clone was observed a single time. The chain couples TRBV12-3 or TRBV12-4 to TRBJ2-7; the D gene is possibly TRBD1 (7 bases). V was cut by 7 bases and J by 7 bases, with 17 bases left in between. There are 13 residues in the CDR3. The chain's CDR3 is CASTGTAAGEQYF. The CDR3 region has the DNA TGTGCCAGCACCGGGACAGCCGCGGGGGAGCAGTACTTC.

The chain carries TRBV28 and TRBJ1-2; 7 bases line up with TRBD1. This CDR3 has 15 residues. V dropped 1 base and J dropped 4; count of bases not matched to a gene: 6. Germline CDR1 reads MDHEN; CDR2 reads SYDVKM. The CDR3: CASSLSDRVSYGYTF. The CDR3 coding sequence is TGTGCCAGCAGTTTATCCGACAGGGTGTCCTATGGCTACACCTTC.

This chain uses TRBV5-1 with TRBJ1-4; the D is unclear. Trimming left V 4 bases short and J 5 bases short, with 15 bases between. CDR1 SGHRS and CDR2 YFSETQ come from the germline V gene. This CDR3 is built from 15 residues. CDR3 protein: CASSPVGGHNEKLFF. The CDR3 DNA sequence: TGCGCCAGCAGCCCGGTTGGCGGCCACAATGAAAAACTGTTTTTT.

This rearrangement joins TRBV11-2 to TRBJ1-1; no definite D call. Germline values: CDR1 SGHAT, CDR2 FQNNGV. Deletions cut 1 base from V and 3 bases from J, with 9 bases between. The CDR3 extends over 14 amino acids. CDR3 sequence (DNA): TGTGCCAGCAGCTTAGTAGCGGGTTACACTGAAGCTTTCTTT. Amino acids: CASSLVAGYTEAFF.

The chain joins TRBV30 to TRBJ1-1; D is undetermined. V was trimmed by 2 bases and J by 4 bases, leaving 20 bases between them. The CDR3 loop spans 16 amino acids. CDR1 and CDR2 (germline): GTSNPN, SVGIG (reference sequence). CDR3 DNA sequence: TGTGCCTGGAGTAGGCAGGCACCCACGGAGGGCACTGAAGCTTTCTTT. Encoded protein: CAWSRQAPTEGTEAFF. The entire variable domain, with the rest obtained from reference TRBV30 and TRBJ1-1, is as follows: SQTIHQWPATLVQPVGSPLSLECTVEGTSNPNLYWYRQAAGRGLQLLFYSVGIGQISSEVPQNLSASRPQDRQFILSSKKLLLSDSGFYLCAWSRQAPTEGTEAFFGQGTRLTVV.

This clone showed up just once. The chain recombines TRBV7-9 with TRBJ2-7, with D perhaps TRBD2 (7 bases). Trimming removed 0 bases at V and 6 bases at J, with 18 bases between. The CDR3 loop spans 16 amino acids. Germline V gene data show CDR1 as SEHNR and CDR2 as FQNEAQ (reference sequence). CDR3 loop: CASSLAGGGGSFEQYF. The CDR3 DNA is TGTGCCAGCAGCTTAGCTGGGGGCGGGGGTTCGTTCGAGCAGTACTTC.

The rearrangement links TRBV5-1 to TRBJ1-2; D uncertain. From germline, CDR1 is SGHRS and CDR2 YFSETQ. V lost 1 base and J 5 bases, leaving 9 bases between the germline ends. CDR3 length: 13 residues. The CDR3 loop reads CASSLRPEYGYTF. CDR3 bases: TGCGCCAGCAGCTTGAGGCCGGAGTATGGCTACACCTTC.

The V call is TRBV30, the J call TRBJ2-7, with D perhaps TRBD1 (8 bases). Trimming removed 3 bases from V and 2 bases from J, with 14 bases in between. Per the germline V gene, CDR1 is GTSNPN and CDR2 is SVGIG (reference sequence). This CDR3 region has 14 residues. In DNA form, the CDR3 reads TGTGCCTGGAGGAGGACAGGGAGGGCCTACGAGCAGTACTTC. This codes for CAWRRTGRAYEQYF.

The chain employs TRBV28 and TRBJ1-2, with 8 bases lining up with TRBD1. Trimming at V came to 3 bases and at J to 3 bases, leaving 3 bases not matched to a gene. The CDR3 consists of 14 residues. The germline CDR1 and CDR2 sequences are MDHEN and SYDVKM. CDR3 coding DNA: TGTGCCAGCAGTTTCTGGACAGGGTACTATGGCTACACCTTC. It codes for CASSFWTGYYGYTF.

The chain has TRBV11-2 and TRBJ1-3; no firm D call. This CDR3 region has 14 residues. Trimming shortened V by 1 base and J by 4 bases, and 8 bases separated the two germline ends. Germline V gives CDR1 SGHAT, CDR2 FQNNGV. The CDR3: CASSLGAAGNTIYF. Here the CDR3 DNA reads TGTGCCAGCAGCTTAGGGGCAGCCGGAAACACCATATATTTT.

V gene TRBV10-3 combines with J gene TRBJ2-1; D is undetermined. Trimming took off 9 bases at V and 1 base at J, with 13 bases between the two ends. The CDR3 runs to 14 residues. The germline gives CDR1 ENHRY, CDR2 SYGVKD. The CDR3 DNA reads TGTGCCATAACTCGAGGTGATTCCTACAATGAGCAGTTCTTC. Amino acids: CAITRGDSYNEQFF.

The chain links TRBV5-6 to TRBJ1-4; D may be TRBD1 (5 bases). Germline CDR1 SGHDT, CDR2 YYEEEE. Trimming took 0 bases from V and 5 from J, leaving 8 bases between them. The CDR3 is made up of 14 amino acids. The CDR3 DNA reads TGTGCCAGCAGCTTGGCGTCAGGGAATGAAAAACTGTTTTTT. Amino acid sequence: CASSLASGNEKLFF.

The rearrangement links TRBV5-4 to TRBJ2-7; 7 bases map to TRBD2. This CDR3 is built from 15 residues. The V segment lost 0 bases and the J segment 4 bases; nucleotides outside the gene matches: 7. Per the germline V gene, CDR1 is SGHNT and CDR2 is YYREEE (reference sequence). Here the CDR3 DNA reads TGTGCCAGCAGCTTGGCCGCGGGAGACTGGTACGAGCAGTACTTC. Translating gives CASSLAAGDWYEQYF.

This chain links TRBV3-1 (or the pseudogene TRBV3-2) with TRBJ2-1, with TRBD2 matching 8 bases. CDR3 length: 15 residues. Germline V lookup: CDR1 LGHDT, CDR2 YNNKEL (reference sequence). V shed 4 bases and J 6 bases; nucleotides not matched to a gene: 8. CDR3 sequence reads: CASSPAGLVANEQFF. The CDR3 DNA sequence: TGTGCCAGCAGCCCCGCGGGACTAGTGGCCAATGAGCAGTTCTTC.

This rearrangement joins TRBV7-8 to TRBJ2-7, with D tentatively TRBD2 (5 bases). The germline gives CDR1 SGHVS, CDR2 FQNEAQ. Trimming pared 1 base from V and 2 bases from J, leaving 12 bases between. CDR3 length: 15 amino acids. The CDR3: CASSLGSGKAYEQYF. DNA of the CDR3: TGTGCCAGCAGCTTAGGGAGCGGAAAAGCCTACGAGCAGTACTTC.